This TCR beta chain was recovered during a study of blood T cell repertoires in COVID-19. This CDR3 is built from 14 residues. Germline V CDR1 and CDR2: LNHDA, SQIVND (reference sequence). Trimming removed 3 bases from V and 8 bases from J; junction bases left unmatched: 8. Measured with immunoSEQ multiplex PCR; TCRdb has only the in-frame clones, and not every one. The sample records roughly 86,000 clones, around 86% being singletons. The sample comprised peripheral blood. This TCR derives from a man in his forties or fifties with acute or convalescent COVID-19. This chain uses TRBV19 with TRBJ1-1; 8 nucleotides line up with TRBD1. CDR3: CASSIRTGFQEAFF. In DNA form, the CDR3 reads TGTGCCAGTAGTATCCGGACAGGGTTTCAAGAAGCTTTCTTT.